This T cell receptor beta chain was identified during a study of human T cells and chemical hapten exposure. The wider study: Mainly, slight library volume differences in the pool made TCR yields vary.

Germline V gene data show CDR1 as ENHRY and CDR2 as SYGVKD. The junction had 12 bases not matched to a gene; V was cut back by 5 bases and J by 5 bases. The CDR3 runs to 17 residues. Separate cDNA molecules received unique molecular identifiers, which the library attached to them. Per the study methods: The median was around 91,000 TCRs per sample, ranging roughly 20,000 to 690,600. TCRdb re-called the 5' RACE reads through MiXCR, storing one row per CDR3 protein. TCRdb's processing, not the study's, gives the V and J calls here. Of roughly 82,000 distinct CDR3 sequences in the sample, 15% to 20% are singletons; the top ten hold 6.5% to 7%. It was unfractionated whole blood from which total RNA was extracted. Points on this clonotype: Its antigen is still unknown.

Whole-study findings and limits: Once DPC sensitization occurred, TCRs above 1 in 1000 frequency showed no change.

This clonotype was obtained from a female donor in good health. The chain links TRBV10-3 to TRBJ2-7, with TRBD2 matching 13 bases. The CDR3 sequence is CAISSQTGTSGTHEQYF. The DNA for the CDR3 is TGTGCCATCAGTTCTCAAACCGGGACTAGCGGGACCCACGAGCAGTACTTC.